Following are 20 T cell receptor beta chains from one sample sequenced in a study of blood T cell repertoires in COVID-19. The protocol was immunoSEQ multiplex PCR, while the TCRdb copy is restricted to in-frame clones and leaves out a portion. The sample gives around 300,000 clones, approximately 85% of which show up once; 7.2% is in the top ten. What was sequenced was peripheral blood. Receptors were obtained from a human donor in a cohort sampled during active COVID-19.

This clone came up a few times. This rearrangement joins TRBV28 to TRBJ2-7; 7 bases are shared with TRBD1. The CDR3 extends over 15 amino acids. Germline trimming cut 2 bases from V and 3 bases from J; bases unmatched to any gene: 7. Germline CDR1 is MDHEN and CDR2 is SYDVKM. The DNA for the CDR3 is TGTGCCAGCAGTTTAGCCGGACAGGACCACTACGAGCAGTACTTC. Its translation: CASSLAGQDHYEQYF.

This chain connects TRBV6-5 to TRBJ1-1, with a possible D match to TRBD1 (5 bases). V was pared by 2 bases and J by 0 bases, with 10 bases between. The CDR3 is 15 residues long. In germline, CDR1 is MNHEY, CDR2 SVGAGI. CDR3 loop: CASSYLGGMNTEAFF. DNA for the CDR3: TGTGCCAGCAGTTACCTGGGGGGGATGAACACTGAAGCTTTCTTT.

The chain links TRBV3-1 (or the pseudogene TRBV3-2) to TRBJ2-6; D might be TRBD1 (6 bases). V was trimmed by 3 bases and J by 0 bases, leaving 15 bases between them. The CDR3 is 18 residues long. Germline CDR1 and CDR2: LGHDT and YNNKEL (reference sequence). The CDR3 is CASSQLAGVVSGANVLTF. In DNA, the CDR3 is TGTGCCAGCAGCCAGCTGGCAGGGGTTGTCTCTGGGGCCAACGTCCTGACTTTC.

The CDR3 DNA sequence: TGTGCCAGCAGTGAGGGACTAGGGGCAGATACGCAGTATTTT. This gives the protein CASSEGLGADTQYF. The chain combines TRBV25-1 with TRBJ2-3; 8 nucleotides match TRBD2. The CDR3 extends over 14 amino acids. In germline, CDR1 is MGHDK, CDR2 SYGVNS. V lost 3 bases to trimming and J lost 4 bases; unmatched junction nucleotides: 3.

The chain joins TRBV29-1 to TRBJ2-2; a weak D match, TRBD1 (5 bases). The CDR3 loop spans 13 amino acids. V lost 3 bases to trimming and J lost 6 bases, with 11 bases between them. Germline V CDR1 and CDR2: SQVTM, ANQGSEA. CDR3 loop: CSVEPRGSGELFF. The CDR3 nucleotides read TGCAGCGTTGAGCCAAGGGGTTCCGGGGAGCTGTTTTTT.

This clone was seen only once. The CDR3 is CSVGGQTNTGELFF. The CDR3 bases are TGCAGCGTTGGAGGACAGACGAACACCGGGGAGCTGTTTTTT. The rearrangement uses TRBV29-1 and TRBJ2-2; a possible D gene is TRBD1 (6 bases). Germline V CDR1 and CDR2: SQVTM, ANQGSEA. V lost 4 bases and J lost 0, with 9 bases in between. This CDR3 contains 14 residues.

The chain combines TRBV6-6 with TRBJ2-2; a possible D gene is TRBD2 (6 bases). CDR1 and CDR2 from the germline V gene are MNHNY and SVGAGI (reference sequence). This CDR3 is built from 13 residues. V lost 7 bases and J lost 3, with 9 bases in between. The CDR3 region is CASKRVDTGELFF. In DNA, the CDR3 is TGTGCCAGCAAGCGGGTGGACACCGGGGAGCTGTTTTTT.

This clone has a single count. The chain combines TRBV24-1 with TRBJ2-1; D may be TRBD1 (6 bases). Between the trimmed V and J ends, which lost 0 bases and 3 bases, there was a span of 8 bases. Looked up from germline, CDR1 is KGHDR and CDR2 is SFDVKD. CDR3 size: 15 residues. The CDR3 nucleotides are TGTGCCACCAGTGATTTGGGGACATTCTACAATGAGCAGTTCTTC. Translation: CATSDLGTFYNEQFF.

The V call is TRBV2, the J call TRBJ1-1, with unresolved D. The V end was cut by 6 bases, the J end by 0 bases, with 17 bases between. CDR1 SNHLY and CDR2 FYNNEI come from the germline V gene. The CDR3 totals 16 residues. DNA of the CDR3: TGTGCCAGCAGACATCGGGAGCCGATTATGAACACTGAAGCTTTCTTT. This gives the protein CASRHREPIMNTEAFF.

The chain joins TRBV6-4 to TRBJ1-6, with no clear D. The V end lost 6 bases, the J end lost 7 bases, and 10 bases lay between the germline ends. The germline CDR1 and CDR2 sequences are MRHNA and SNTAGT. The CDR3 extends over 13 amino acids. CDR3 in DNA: TGTGCCAGCAGGAGGGAAGGGAATTCACCCCTCCACTTT. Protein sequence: CASRREGNSPLHF.

The CDR3 nucleotides are TGCACCAGCAGCGAGGGGGCGAGCGGAGGCACAGATACGCAGTATTTT. This encodes CTSSEGASGGTDTQYF. The chain couples TRBV1 to TRBJ2-3; the D segment call TRBD1 is taken from the table without a DNA check. TRBV1 represents a pseudogene. The length of the CDR3 is 16 residues.

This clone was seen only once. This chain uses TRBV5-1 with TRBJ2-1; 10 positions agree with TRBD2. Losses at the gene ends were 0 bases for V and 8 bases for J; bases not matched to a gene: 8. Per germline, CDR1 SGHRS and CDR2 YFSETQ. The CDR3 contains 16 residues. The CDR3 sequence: CASSLERGGLIDEQFF. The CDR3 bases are TGCGCCAGCAGCTTGGAGCGGGGGGGTCTTATCGATGAGCAGTTCTTC.

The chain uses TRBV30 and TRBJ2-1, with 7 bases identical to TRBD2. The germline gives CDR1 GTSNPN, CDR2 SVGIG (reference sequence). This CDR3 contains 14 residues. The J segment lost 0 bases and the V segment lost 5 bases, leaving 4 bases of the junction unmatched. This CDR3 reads CAWGGESSYNEQFF. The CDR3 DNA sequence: TGTGCCTGGGGGGGGGAAAGCTCCTACAATGAGCAGTTCTTC. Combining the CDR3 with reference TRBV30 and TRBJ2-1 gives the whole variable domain SQTIHQWPATLVQPVGSPLSLECTVEGTSNPNLYWYRQAAGRGLQLLFYSVGIGQISSEVPQNLSASRPQDRQFILSSKKLLLSDSGFYLCAWGGESSYNEQFFGPGTRLTVL.

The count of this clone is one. For the CDR3, the DNA is TGCGCCAGCAGCCAAGATGGTGTAGAGAGGGAAAAACTGTTTTTT. Protein: CASSQDGVEREKLFF. V gene TRBV4-1 combines with J gene TRBJ1-4; D call uncertain. Deletions cut 0 bases from V and 8 bases from J, with 13 bases between. Germline CDR1 and CDR2: MGHRA and YSYEKL. The CDR3 extends over 15 amino acids.

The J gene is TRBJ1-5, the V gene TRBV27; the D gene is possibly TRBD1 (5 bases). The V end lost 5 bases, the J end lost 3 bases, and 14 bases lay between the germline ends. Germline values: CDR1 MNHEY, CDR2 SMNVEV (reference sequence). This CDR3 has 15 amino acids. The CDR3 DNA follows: TGTGCCAGCAGTCCCCAGGGTGTGAACAATCAGCCCCAGCATTTT. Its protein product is CASSPQGVNNQPQHF.

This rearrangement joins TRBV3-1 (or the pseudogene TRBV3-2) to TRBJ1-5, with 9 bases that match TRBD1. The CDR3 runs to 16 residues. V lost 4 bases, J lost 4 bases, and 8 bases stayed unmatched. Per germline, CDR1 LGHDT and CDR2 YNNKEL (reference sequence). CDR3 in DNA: TGTGCCAGCAGCCGAACCGGGACAGGGAATAATCAGCCCCAGCATTTT. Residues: CASSRTGTGNNQPQHF.

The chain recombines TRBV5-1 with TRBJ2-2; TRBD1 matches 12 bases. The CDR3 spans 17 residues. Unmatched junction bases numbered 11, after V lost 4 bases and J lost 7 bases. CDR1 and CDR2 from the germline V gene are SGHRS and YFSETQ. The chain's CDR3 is CASSANPGQGANGELFF. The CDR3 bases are TGCGCCAGCAGCGCCAACCCGGGACAGGGGGCGAACGGGGAGCTGTTTTTT.

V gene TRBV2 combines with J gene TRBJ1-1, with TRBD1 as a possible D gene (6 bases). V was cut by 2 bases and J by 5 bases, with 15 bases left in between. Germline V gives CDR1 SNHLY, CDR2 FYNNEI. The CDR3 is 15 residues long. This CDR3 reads CASSEKYRVRTEAFF. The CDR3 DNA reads TGTGCCAGCAGTGAAAAATACAGGGTTAGGACTGAAGCTTTCTTT.

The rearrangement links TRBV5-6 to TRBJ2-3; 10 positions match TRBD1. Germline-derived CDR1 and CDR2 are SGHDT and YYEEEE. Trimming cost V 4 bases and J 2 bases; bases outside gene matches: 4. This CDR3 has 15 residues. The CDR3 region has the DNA TGTGCCAGCAGCAAGGACAGGGGGAACACAGATACGCAGTATTTT. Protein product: CASSKDRGNTDTQYF.

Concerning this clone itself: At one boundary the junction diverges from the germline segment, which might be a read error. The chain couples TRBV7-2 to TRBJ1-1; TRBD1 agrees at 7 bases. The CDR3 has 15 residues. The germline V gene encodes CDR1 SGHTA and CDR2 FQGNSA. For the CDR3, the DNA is TGTGCCAGCAGCTTAGAAATCGGTAGTGGGCAGGGGGGTGTCTTT. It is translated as CASSLEIGSGQGGVF. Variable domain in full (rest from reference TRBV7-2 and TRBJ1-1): GAGVSQSPSNKVTEKGKDVELRCDPISGHTALYWYRQSLGQGLEFLIYFQGNSAPDKSGLPSDRFSAERTGGSVSTLTIQRTQQEDSAVYLCASSLEIGSGQGGVFGQGTRLTVV.